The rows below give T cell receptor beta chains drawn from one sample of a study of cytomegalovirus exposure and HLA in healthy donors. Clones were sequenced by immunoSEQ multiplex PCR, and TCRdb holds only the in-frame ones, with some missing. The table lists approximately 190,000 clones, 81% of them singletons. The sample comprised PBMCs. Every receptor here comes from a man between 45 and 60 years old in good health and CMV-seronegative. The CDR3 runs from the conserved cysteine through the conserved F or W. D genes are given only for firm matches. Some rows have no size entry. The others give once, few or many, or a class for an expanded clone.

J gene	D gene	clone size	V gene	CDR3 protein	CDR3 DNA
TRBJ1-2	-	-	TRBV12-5	CASGLARGRVYGYTF	TGTGCTAGTGGTTTGGCCCGCGGCAGGGTCTATGGCTACACCTTC
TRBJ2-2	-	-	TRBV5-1	CASSLQTNTGELFF	TGCGCCAGCAGCTTACAGACCAACACCGGGGAGCTGTTTTTT
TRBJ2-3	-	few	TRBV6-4	CASSVSSTDTQYF	TGTGCCAGCAGTGTGAGTAGCACAGATACGCAGTATTTT
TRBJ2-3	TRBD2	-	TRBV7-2	CASSLSGRGGFTDTQYF	TGTGCCAGCAGCTTATCAGGACGGGGGGGATTCACAGATACGCAGTATTTT
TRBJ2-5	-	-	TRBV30	CAWDDGRETQYF	TGTGCCTGGGACGACGGGAGAGAGACCCAGTACTTC
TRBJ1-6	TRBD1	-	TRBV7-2	CASSLASGTGISPLHF	TGTGCCAGCAGCTTAGCTAGCGGGACAGGGATTTCACCCCTCCACTTT
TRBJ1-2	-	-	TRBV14	CASSPRDSHTYGYTF	TGTGCCAGCAGCCCCCGGGACTCACATACCTATGGCTACACCTTC
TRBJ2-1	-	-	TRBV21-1	CASSKGCGPYNEQFF	TGTGCCAGCAGCAAAGGGTGCGGCCCTTACAATGAGCAGTTCTTC
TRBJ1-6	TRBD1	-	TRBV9	CASSVRRDSLGAVTCSPLHF	TGTGCCAGCAGCGTAAGGAGGGACAGCTTAGGCGCAGTGACTTGTTCACCCCTCCACTTT
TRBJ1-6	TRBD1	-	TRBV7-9	CASSLEGTANSPLHF	TGTGCCAGCAGCTTAGAAGGGACAGCTAATTCCCCCCTCCACTTT
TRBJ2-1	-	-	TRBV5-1	CASSYYNEQFF	TGCGCCAGCTCCTACTACAATGAGCAGTTCTTC
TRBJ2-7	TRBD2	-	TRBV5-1	CASSPGTSGVYEQYF	TGCGCCAGCAGCCCTGGGACTAGCGGGGTGTACGAGCAGTACTTC
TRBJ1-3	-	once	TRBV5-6	CASSSRGFLSGNTIYF	TGTGCCAGCAGCTCTAGGGGTTTCCTCTCCGGAAACACCATATATTTT
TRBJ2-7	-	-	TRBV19	CASSLSGTRADYEQYF	TGTGCCAGTAGTCTGTCCGGGACTCGTGCTGACTACGAGCAGTACTTC
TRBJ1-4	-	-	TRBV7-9	CASSSPDGIRLFF	TGTGCCAGCAGCTCGCCGGACGGGATAAGGCTGTTTTTT
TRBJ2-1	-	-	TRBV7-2	CASSLSPPGTFYNEQFF	TGTGCCAGCAGCTTGTCCCCCCCAGGCACTTTTTACAATGAGCAGTTCTTC
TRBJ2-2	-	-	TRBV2	CASKDLTGRTGELFF	TGTGCCAGCAAGGACCTAACAGGGCGCACCGGGGAGCTGTTTTTT
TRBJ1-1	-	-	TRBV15	CATSIGAVTEAFF	TGTGCCACCAGCATTGGGGCCGTAACTGAAGCTTTCTTT
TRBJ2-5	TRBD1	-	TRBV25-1	CASSDRGTGARETQYF	TGTGCCAGCAGTGACCGTGGGACAGGGGCGAGAGAGACCCAGTACTTC
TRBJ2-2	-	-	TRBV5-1	CASSLVPTGNTGELFF	TGCGCCAGCAGCTTGGTGCCGACAGGGAACACCGGGGAGCTGTTTTTT
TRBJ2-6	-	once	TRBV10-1	CASSEKGAGANVLTF	TGCGCCAGCAGTGAGAAGGGGGCTGGGGCCAACGTCCTGACTTTC
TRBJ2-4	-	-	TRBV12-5	CASGLVQSSLAKNIQYF	TGTGCTAGTGGTTTGGTACAGAGTTCATTAGCCAAAAACATTCAGTACTTC
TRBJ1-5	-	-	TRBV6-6	CASSYDQPQHF	TGTGCCAGCAGCTATGATCAGCCCCAGCATTTT
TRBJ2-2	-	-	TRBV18	CASSLQGSGELFF	TGTGCCAGCTCACTTCAGGGGTCCGGGGAGCTGTTTTTT
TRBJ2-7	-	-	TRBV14	CASSVSSEQYF	TGTGCCAGCAGCGTCAGTTCCGAGCAGTACTTC
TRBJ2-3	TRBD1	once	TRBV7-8	CASSSGQGTDTQYF	TGTGCCAGCAGCTCGGGACAGGGCACAGATACGCAGTATTTT
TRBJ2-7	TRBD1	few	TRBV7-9	CASSLGGLGTGYYEQYF	TGTGCCAGCAGCTTAGGGGGGTTGGGGACAGGGTACTACGAGCAGTACTTC
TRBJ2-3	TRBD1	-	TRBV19	CASSPGQTDTQYF	TGTGCCAGTAGTCCGGGACAGACAGATACGCAGTATTTT
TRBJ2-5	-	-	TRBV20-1	CSADTQTQYF	TGCAGTGCCGACACGCAGACCCAGTACTTC
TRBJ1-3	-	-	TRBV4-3	CASSQGASGNTIYF	TGCGCCAGCAGCCAAGGGGCCTCTGGAAACACCATATATTTT
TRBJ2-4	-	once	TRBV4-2	CASSQDGGGGGQYF	TGTGCCAGCAGCCAAGACGGTGGGGGAGGTGGTCAGTACTTC
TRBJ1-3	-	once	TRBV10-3	CAISDFQHSGNTIYF	TGTGCCATCAGTGATTTCCAACACTCTGGAAACACCATATATTTT
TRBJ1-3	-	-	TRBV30	CAWSTTGNTIYF	TGTGCCTGGAGTACAACCGGAAACACCATATATTTT
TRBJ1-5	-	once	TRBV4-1	CASSQGGLQPQHF	TGCGCCAGCAGCCAAGGGGGGCTTCAGCCCCAGCATTTT
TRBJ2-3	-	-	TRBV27	CASHQADTDTQYF	TGTGCCAGCCATCAGGCCGACACAGATACGCAGTATTTT
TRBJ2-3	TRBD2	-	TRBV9	CASSISGGPTDTQYF	TGTGCCAGCAGCATTAGCGGGGGGCCCACAGATACGCAGTATTTT
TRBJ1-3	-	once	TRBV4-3	CASSQGTSTNTIYF	TGCGCCAGCAGCCAAGGAACTTCTACTAACACCATATATTTT
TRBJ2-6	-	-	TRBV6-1	CASSDPGDSGANVLTF	TGTGCCAGCAGTGACCCGGGGGATTCTGGGGCCAACGTCCTGACTTTC
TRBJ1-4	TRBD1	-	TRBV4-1	CVSSQDWASGQGARGEKLFF	TGCGTCAGCAGCCAAGATTGGGCGTCGGGACAGGGGGCGCGAGGAGAAAAACTGTTTTTT
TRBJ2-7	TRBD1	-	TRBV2	CASIPRGQSYEQYF	TGTGCCAGCATCCCGAGGGGACAGAGCTACGAGCAGTACTTC
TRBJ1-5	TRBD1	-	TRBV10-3	CAISESNRGIGQPQHF	TGTGCCATCAGTGAGTCGAACAGGGGCATAGGTCAGCCCCAGCATTTT
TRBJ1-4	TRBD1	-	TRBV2	CASRRTGASHEKLFF	TGTGCCAGCAGAAGGACAGGGGCATCTCATGAAAAACTGTTTTTT
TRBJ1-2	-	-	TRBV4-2	CASSHPARQQSNYGYTF	TGTGCCAGCAGCCACCCCGCGAGACAACAGTCTAACTATGGCTACACCTTC
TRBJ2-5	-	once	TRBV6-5	CASSYFSGLTTQYF	TGTGCCAGCAGTTACTTTTCAGGACTGACGACCCAGTACTTC
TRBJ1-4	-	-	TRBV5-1	CASSFSGREGEKLFF	TGCGCCAGCAGCTTTAGCGGCAGGGAGGGTGAAAAACTGTTTTTT
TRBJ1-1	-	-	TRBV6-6	CASHGHTEAFF	TGTGCCAGCCATGGGCACACTGAAGCTTTCTTT
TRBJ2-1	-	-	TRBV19	CASSAYSPSNEQFF	TGTGCCAGTAGTGCCTATTCCCCGAGCAATGAGCAGTTCTTC
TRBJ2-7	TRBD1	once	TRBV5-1	CASSAPPGQWTSYEQYF	TGCGCCAGCAGCGCGCCCCCGGGACAGTGGACCTCCTACGAGCAGTACTTC
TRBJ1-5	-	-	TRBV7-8	CASSLEAGISNQPQHF	TGTGCCAGCAGCTTAGAGGCAGGGATAAGCAATCAGCCCCAGCATTTT
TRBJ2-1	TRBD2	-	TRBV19	CASSDLAGANEQFF	TGTGCCAGTAGTGACCTAGCGGGGGCCAATGAGCAGTTCTTC
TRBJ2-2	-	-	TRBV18	CASSSLATTGELFF	TGTGCCAGCTCATCGCTAGCGACGACCGGGGAGCTGTTTTTT
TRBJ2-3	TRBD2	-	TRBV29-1	CSVEAGTRLYTQYF	TGCAGCGTAGAGGCCGGGACTAGACTATATACGCAGTATTTT
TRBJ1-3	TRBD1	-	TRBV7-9	CASSFNRGGRNTIYF	TGTGCCAGCAGCTTTAACAGGGGAGGAAGAAACACCATATATTTT